Below, one T cell receptor (beta chain) is given with its context. No antigen is known for it. No much larger clone exists at a distance of one base, and base qualities are not known. This sample is drawn from a study of human versus mouse CDR3 diversity and MHC coevolution (dated by TCRdb to 2017 to 2019). About the investigation overall: According to reports, the immunoSEQ assay detects one in 200,000 T cells and minimizes multiplex PCR amplification bias. Three healthy volunteer blood donors made up the human cohort, with one aged 30 to 40, one aged 40 to 49 and one aged 60 to 69 at collection. Human naive CD4 T cell repertoires were used as a reference for TCR selection on multiple MHC II alleles and were compared with human-TCR-locus transgenic mice carrying single MHC II. Across mouse and human samples, each sample had between about 0.6 x 10^7 and 1.6 x 10^7 valid reads.

Naive CD4 T cells, defined as CD45RO-negative and CD62L-positive, were isolated from PBMCs by fluorescence-activated cell sorting. Each donor gave around 54 ml of fresh peripheral blood, from which PBMCs were isolated by Ficoll density centrifugation. Cells were sorted on a FACSAria III instrument, and every sample had a purity above 85%. CDR1 and CDR2 (SNHLY, FYNNEI) derive from the germline V gene. V is pruned by 5 bases and J by 7 bases, leaving 10 bases of the junction without a gene match. Measured from the cysteine to the phenylalanine, the CDR3 is 14 residues long. The read is trimmed to its CDR3 DNA, 42 bases read in frame from base 1. The QIAGEN blood and tissue kit was used to extract genomic DNA from sorted cells, and the DNA was quantified on a NanoDrop 1000. Deep sequencing and quantification of TCR alpha and beta chains were performed on the immunoSEQ platform by multiplex PCR of genomic DNA. As for how the authors treated the data: Annotation of the TCR sequences relied on IMGT gene and region definitions. As a stand-in for the preselection repertoire, out-of-frame rearrangements were used and set against in-frame clonotypes. To estimate repertoire size, the study used the iCHAO1 estimator that comes with the immunoSEQ platform. A Gini index based on the Lorenz curve was applied to in-frame amino acid clonotypes to measure clonal inequality. The intersect function of the R package tcR was used to count shared clonotypes, and the Jaccard index was used to score similarity. Frequencies of V, J and V-J usage were subjected to principal component analysis with the R prcomp function, without normalization. This is the immuneACCESS table as TCRdb keeps it, with only in-frame sequences that have V and J called. A part of the clones is gone; compared with another copy, unresolved V genes explain less than half, and the rest is unexplained. That table is the source of V, J and clone size, and D and trimming were worked out from the DNA. Within this sample are 80,000 or so clones, with 90% to 95% of them counted one time only. 1.1% to 1.5% of the sample is in the top ten clones.

What the authors observed across the whole study: iCHAO1 estimates gave humans the largest TCR beta repertoire, 1.5 million to 2 million clonotypes, attributed likely to selection by multiple MHC II molecules. Because human T cells were selected on roughly 6 MHC II alleles, repertoire diversity was not considered directly comparable between humans and mice. Among all compared groups, most of the three human donors had the lowest clonal inequality scores. On average, more CDR3 deletions and insertions were observed in humans than in mice, indicating greater exonuclease and TdT activity.

The rearrangement joined TRBV2 to TRBJ1-2, and TRBD1 aligns with 7 junction nucleotides. The source material was naive CD4+ T cells from blood. The cell subset or site label, read with the paper, signifies: CD45RO-negative CD62L-positive naive CD4 T cells. The TCR sequence derives from a person between 25 and 75 years old in good health. The nucleotide sequence is TGTGCCAGCAGTACCGCGACAGGGAGTGGTGGCTACACCTTC. This is translated as CASSTATGSGGYTF.